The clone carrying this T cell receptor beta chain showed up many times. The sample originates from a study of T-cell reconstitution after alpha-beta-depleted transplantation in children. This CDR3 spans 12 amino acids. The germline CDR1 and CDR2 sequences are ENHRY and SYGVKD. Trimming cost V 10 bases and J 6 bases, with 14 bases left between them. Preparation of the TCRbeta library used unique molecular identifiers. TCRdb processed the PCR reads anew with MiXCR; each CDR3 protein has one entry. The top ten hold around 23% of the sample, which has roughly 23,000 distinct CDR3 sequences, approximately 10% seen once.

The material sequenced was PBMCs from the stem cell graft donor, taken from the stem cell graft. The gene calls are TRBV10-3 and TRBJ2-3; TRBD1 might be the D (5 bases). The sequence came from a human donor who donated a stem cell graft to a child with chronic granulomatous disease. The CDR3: CATGATVDTQYF. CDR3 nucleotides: TGTGCCACCGGTGCGACAGTGGATACGCAGTATTTT.